By frequency, the clone carrying this T cell receptor beta chain is medium-sized. The data were obtained in a study of CXCR3-negative and CXCR3-positive naive CD8 T cells. Study summary: Across all libraries, TRB reads numbered around 150 million, with about 1.5 +/- 0.3 million in each library.

The CDR3 contains 18 residues. Via 5' RACE with UMI labels, TRB cDNA libraries were prepared. TCRdb reprocessed the 5' RACE reads, with one entry per CDR3 protein and no DNA. The table lists about 6,000 distinct CDR3 sequences. This chain links TRBV12-3 or TRBV12-4 with TRBJ2-2; the TCRdb D gene call, TRBD2, has no DNA to confirm it. The origin of this receptor is a human donor in good health. Some clones in this sample may be carry-over from other donors' samples. Sequencing was performed on naive CXCR3- CD8+ T cells from blood. The subset here: CD45RO-CCR7+CD27+CD95- naive CD8+ T cells lacking CXCR3 (TNR3-). Here the CDR3 reads CASSLYVASGLNTGELFF.